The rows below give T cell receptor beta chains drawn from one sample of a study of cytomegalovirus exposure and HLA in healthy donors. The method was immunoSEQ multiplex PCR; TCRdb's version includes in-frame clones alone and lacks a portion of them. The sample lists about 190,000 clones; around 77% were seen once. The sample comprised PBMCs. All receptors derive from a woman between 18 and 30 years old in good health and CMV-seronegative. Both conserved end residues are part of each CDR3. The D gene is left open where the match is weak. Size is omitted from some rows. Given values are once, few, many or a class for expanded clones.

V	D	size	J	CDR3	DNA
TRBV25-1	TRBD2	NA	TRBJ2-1	CASSDQTSGGANYNEQFF	TGTGCCAGCAGTGACCAAACTAGCGGGGGGGCAAACTACAATGAGCAGTTCTTC
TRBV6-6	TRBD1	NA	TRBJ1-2	CASNDRGRDGYTF	TGTGCCAGCAACGACAGGGGTAGGGATGGCTACACCTTC
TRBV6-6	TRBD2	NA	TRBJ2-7	CASSLTSGQLHEQYF	TGTGCCAGCAGTTTGACTAGCGGACAACTCCACGAGCAGTACTTC
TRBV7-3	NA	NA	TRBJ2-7	CASSFIPGIYEQYF	TGTGCCAGCAGCTTTATCCCGGGGATATACGAGCAGTACTTC
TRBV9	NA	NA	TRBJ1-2	CASSEPKYGYTF	TGTGCCAGCAGCGAGCCAAAATATGGCTACACCTTC
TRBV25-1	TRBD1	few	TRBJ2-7	CASRQTGGDEQYF	TGTGCCAGCAGACAAACAGGGGGCGACGAGCAGTACTTC
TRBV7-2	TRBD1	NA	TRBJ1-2	CASSSGQGVTYGYTF	TGTGCCAGCAGCTCAGGACAGGGGGTAACCTATGGCTACACCTTC
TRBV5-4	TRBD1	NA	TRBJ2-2	CASSGGQFGELFF	TGTGCCAGCAGCGGGGGACAGTTCGGGGAGCTGTTTTTT
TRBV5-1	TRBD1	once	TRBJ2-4	CASSLYRDRENIQYF	TGCGCCAGCAGCTTGTACCGGGACAGGGAAAACATTCAGTACTTC
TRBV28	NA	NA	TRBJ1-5	CASSNWSNQPQHF	TGTGCCAGCAGTAACTGGTCCAATCAGCCCCAGCATTTT
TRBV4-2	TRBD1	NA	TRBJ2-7	CASSQDVGGSYEQYF	TGTGCCAGCAGCCAAGATGTAGGGGGCAGCTACGAGCAGTACTTC
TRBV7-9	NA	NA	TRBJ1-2	CASSFVPTGINYGYTF	TGTGCCAGCAGCTTTGTACCTACAGGGATTAACTATGGCTACACCTTC
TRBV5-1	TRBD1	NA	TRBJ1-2	CASSHDPGGDGYTF	TGCGCCAGCAGCCACGACCCAGGGGGCGATGGCTACACCTTC
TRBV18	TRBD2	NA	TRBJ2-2	CASSPSGKNTGELFF	TGTGCCAGCTCACCTAGCGGGAAAAACACCGGGGAGCTGTTTTTT
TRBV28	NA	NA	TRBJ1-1	CASSLFRALINTEAFF	TGTGCCAGCAGTTTATTCAGGGCTTTAATAAACACTGAAGCTTTCTTT
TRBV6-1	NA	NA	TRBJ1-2	CASRTALGYTF	TGTGCCAGCAGAACAGCCCTAGGCTACACCTTC